In its sample, the clone carrying this T cell receptor (beta chain) ranks as medium-sized (0.01 to 0.1%). Its antigen is still unknown. The entry originates in a study of neurological immune-mediated disorders. TCRdb re-derived calls from the 5' RACE reads in MiXCR, one entry per CDR3 protein. This sample carries 20,000 to 25,000 distinct CDR3 sequences, 17% of them seen once, and the ten largest clones take 6% to 8%. Study-level results: Private repertoires in all groups were suggested by the absence of shared CDR3 amino acid sequences among expanded clones across subjects.

J lost 4 bases, V lost 5 bases, and 9 bases had no gene match. The CDR3 totals 15 residues. CDR1 and CDR2 from the germline V gene are SGHTA and FQGNSA. The chain has TRBV7-2 and TRBJ1-2, with TRBD1 matching 8 bases. Input material: CD8+ T cells from blood. This TCR derives from a woman between 18 and 29 years old with multiple sclerosis. Written as DNA, the CDR3 is TGTGCCAGCAGCATCGGACAGGGCAGTGCCTATGGCTACACCTTC. This translates into CASSIGQGSAYGYTF.